Described below is a single T cell receptor beta chain sequence and its context. This specimen belongs to a study of blood T cell repertoires in COVID-19. As processed by the authors: From reference gene primer amplification, estimates of nucleated cell counts were derived. Produced via immunoSEQ multiplex PCR; TCRdb's table is partial and in-frame only. V, J and clone size reflect that table, while D and trimming were determined from the DNA. Altogether roughly 65,000 clones are present, under 95% being singletons, with the ten largest covering about 1.3%. From germline, CDR1 is ENHRY and CDR2 SYGVKD. Deletions cut 6 bases from V and 0 bases from J, with 11 bases between. This CDR3 is 14 amino acids long.

The receptor comes from a man in his sixties with acute or convalescent COVID-19. Sequencing used peripheral blood. The chain joins TRBV10-3 to TRBJ1-1; a possible D gene is TRBD1 (6 bases). CDR3 bases: TGTGCCATCAGGCTACAGGGCCTGAACACTGAAGCTTTCTTT. Its translation is CAIRLQGLNTEAFF.